The next 26 T cell receptor beta chains were all read from a single sample in a study of memory CD4+ T cells and cytomegalovirus serostatus (dated by TCRdb to between 2017 and 2020). The library relied on the immunoSEQ multiplex PCR assay. Here the immuneACCESS table is served through TCRdb, limited to in-frame sequences with V and J called. Missing clones are a known gap in these copies; in checked studies unresolved V genes cover under half, and the rest lacks a known reason. This sample lists about 75,000 clones; roughly 78% were detected once. 2.5% to 3% of the sample is taken by the ten largest. Single viable CD3+CD4+CD8-CD45RO+ cells were sorted as memory CD4+ T cells on a FACSAria II. Sequenced sample: memory CD4+ T cells from blood. These receptors all stem from an adult in good health and CMV-seropositive.

The chain recombines TRBV27 with TRBJ1-2; 8 positions match TRBD1. V shed 4 bases, J shed 6 bases, and the junction held 7 bases outside the gene matches. This CDR3 is built from 14 residues. Germline loops: CDR1 MNHEY, CDR2 SMNVEV (reference sequence). The CDR3 spells CASSSRTGPDGYTF. The CDR3 nucleotides read TGTGCCAGCAGTTCCCGGACAGGGCCAGATGGCTACACCTTC.

The genes are TRBV27 and TRBJ1-3; no reliable D call. The CDR3 totals 15 residues. The germline gives CDR1 MNHEY, CDR2 SMNVEV (reference sequence). V lost 5 bases to trimming and J lost 0 bases, with 11 bases between them. CDR3 nucleotide sequence: TGTGCCAGCAGTCGCGGTGGGTCCTCTGGAAACACCATATATTTT. Protein product: CASSRGGSSGNTIYF.

The CDR3 DNA sequence: TGTGCCAGCAGCTTGGACGGCACCATATATTTT. It specifies CASSLDGTIYF. The chain uses TRBV11-3 and TRBJ1-3; the D is unclear. The CDR3 totals 11 residues. From germline, CDR1 is SGHNT and CDR2 YENEEA. V gave up 3 bases and J gave up 9 bases, with 6 bases separating them.

CDR3 nucleotide sequence: TGTGCCAGCAGCTTGGAAGGTGGCACTGAAGCTTTCTTT. Its translation is CASSLEGGTEAFF. V is TRBV5-8 and J is TRBJ1-1; D is unclear. The V gene lost 0 bases and the J gene lost 4 bases, with 7 bases spanning the gap. The CDR3 spans 13 residues. Germline lookup yields CDR1 SGHTS and CDR2 YDEGEE.

The chain links TRBV19 to TRBJ2-1; TRBD2 aligns across 7 bases. Germline V CDR1 and CDR2: LNHDA, SQIVND (reference sequence). This CDR3 spans 13 amino acids. Germline trimming cut 7 bases from V and 6 bases from J; bases unmatched to any gene: 6. In DNA, the CDR3 is TGTGCCAGTACCACCGGGGGGAGCAATGAGCAGTTCTTC. Translating it yields CASTTGGSNEQFF.

This clone was observed a handful of times. V and J are TRBV10-2 and TRBJ2-7, with D possibly TRBD2 on 5 matching bases. The CDR3 has 13 residues. From germline, CDR1 is WSHSY and CDR2 SAAADI. Trimming removed 5 bases from V and 3 bases from J, with 11 bases in between. The CDR3 loop is CASSIFGGYEQYV. CDR3 coding DNA: TGCGCCAGCAGTATTTTCGGAGGCTACGAGCAGTACGTC.

The chain recombines TRBV7-6 with TRBJ2-5; maybe TRBD2 (5 bases). This CDR3 comprises 17 residues. Germline lookup yields CDR1 SGHVS and CDR2 FNYEAQ. V lost 0 bases and J 0 bases, leaving 14 bases between the germline ends. The CDR3 loop is CASSLALFLADQETQYF. CDR3 DNA: TGTGCCAGCAGCTTAGCACTATTCCTAGCCGACCAAGAGACCCAGTACTTC.

About this clone itself: The sample contains more than one DNA sequence encoding this CDR3. The chain employs TRBV5-1 and TRBJ1-1, with 8 bases aligning to TRBD1. The germline V gene encodes CDR1 SGHRS and CDR2 YFSETQ. J was trimmed by 3 bases and V by 3 bases; bases with no gene match: 1. The CDR3 has 13 residues. CDR3 sequence (DNA): TGCGCCAGCAGCTCACAGGGGGACACTGAAGCTTTCTTT. As protein: CASSSQGDTEAFF.

The genes are TRBV5-1 and TRBJ2-3, with 7 bases aligning to TRBD2. J gave up 4 bases and V 2 bases, and 4 bases lay outside the gene matches. The CDR3 consists of 14 residues. Germline assignment: CDR1 SGHRS and CDR2 YFSETQ. DNA of the CDR3: TGCGCCAGCAGCTTAGCGGGAAGCTCAGATACGCAGTATTTT. Translating gives CASSLAGSSDTQYF.

This chain uses TRBV2 with TRBJ2-7; D remains ambiguous. CDR1 and CDR2 (germline): SNHLY, FYNNEI. V was trimmed by 4 bases and J by 3 bases, leaving 7 bases between them. This CDR3 has 12 amino acids. Written as DNA, the CDR3 is TGTGCCAGCAGTGTAACCAACTACGAGCAGTACGTC. This translates into CASSVTNYEQYV.

Only a few counts were recorded for this clone. V gene TRBV12-5 combines with J gene TRBJ1-5; D may be TRBD1 (5 bases). The ends were cut back, 5 bases at V and 4 bases at J, with 18 bases in the middle. The CDR3 runs to 16 residues. Germline loops: CDR1 LGHNT, CDR2 FRNRAP. CDR3 bases: TGTGCTAGTGGTCCAACGGGGGGAAGTGGGAATCAGCCCCAGCATTTT. Translating gives CASGPTGGSGNQPQHF.

The genes are TRBV19 and TRBJ1-2, with TRBD1 as a possible D gene (5 bases). Germline V gene lookup returns CDR1 LNHDA and CDR2 SQIVND (reference sequence). This CDR3 region has 12 residues. V gave up 6 bases and J gave up 4 bases, with 9 bases separating them. The CDR3: CASRTGRYGYTF. The CDR3 DNA follows: TGTGCCAGTAGAACAGGTCGCTATGGCTACACCTTC.

The rearrangement links TRBV12-5 to TRBJ2-5, with 8 bases matching TRBD2. This CDR3 contains 15 residues. CDR1 LGHNT and CDR2 FRNRAP come from the germline V gene. V lost 5 bases, J lost 5 bases, and 10 bases stayed unmatched. DNA for the CDR3: TGTGCTAGTGGTCCAGGGACTAGTTGGACGGAGACCCAGTACTTC. Residues: CASGPGTSWTETQYF.

The chain uses TRBV6-1 and TRBJ1-2; 7 bases fit TRBD1. J gave up 2 bases and V 5 bases, and 5 bases lay outside the gene matches. Germline loops: CDR1 MNHNS, CDR2 SASEGT. This CDR3 spans 14 amino acids. CDR3 protein: CASSIGQVNYGYTF. Written as DNA, the CDR3 is TGTGCCAGCAGTATAGGACAGGTGAACTATGGCTACACCTTC.

V and J are TRBV2 and TRBJ1-2, with 9 bases aligning to TRBD1. Unmatched junction bases numbered 14, after V lost 8 bases and J lost 7 bases. CDR3 length: 15 amino acids. From germline, CDR1 is SNHLY and CDR2 FYNNEI. The CDR3 nucleotides are TGTGCCAGCCGCGGATACTTGGGACAGGGAGGTGGCTACACCTTC. Translation gives CASRGYLGQGGGYTF.

The chain couples TRBV14 to TRBJ2-1; TRBD2 agrees at 8 bases. CDR1 and CDR2 (germline): SGHDN, FVKESK. This CDR3 is built from 16 residues. V shed 4 bases and J 5 bases; nucleotides not matched to a gene: 10. CDR3 loop: CASSPLSGSIHNEQFF. Written as DNA, the CDR3 is TGTGCCAGCAGCCCCCTCAGCGGGAGTATCCACAATGAGCAGTTCTTC.

The chain recombines TRBV20-1 with TRBJ1-2, with 8 bases matching TRBD1. The CDR3 loop spans 10 amino acids. Germline assignment: CDR1 DFQATT and CDR2 SNEGSKA (reference sequence). The J segment lost 8 bases and the V segment lost 5 bases, leaving 1 base of the junction unmatched. The CDR3 sequence: CSAGQGGYTF. CDR3 coding DNA: TGCAGTGCTGGACAGGGCGGCTACACCTTC.

The chain recombines TRBV15 with TRBJ1-4; tentatively, D is TRBD1 (5 bases). Germline V CDR1 and CDR2: LNHNV, YYDKDF (reference sequence). The CDR3 extends over 16 amino acids. Trimming stripped 3 bases from V and 7 bases from J, with 18 bases between. The CDR3 DNA is TGTGCCACCAGCAGGGGTGGGGTCGTCGGGGGTGAAAAACTGTTTTTT. Translated, it gives CATSRGGVVGGEKLFF.

The CDR3 loop reads CASSQDGDGGSSYNEQFF. The DNA of the CDR3 is TGCGCCAGCAGCCAAGATGGGGACGGAGGAAGCTCCTACAATGAGCAGTTCTTC. The chain is built from TRBV4-3 and TRBJ2-1, with D perhaps matching TRBD1 or TRBD2 (5 bases each). Trimming left V 0 bases short and J 0 bases short, with 15 bases between. CDR1 and CDR2 from the germline V gene are LGHNA and YSLEER. The CDR3 has 18 residues.

The V gene is TRBV7-2, the J gene TRBJ2-5; D is unresolved. This CDR3 has 14 amino acids. Germline V gene lookup returns CDR1 SGHTA and CDR2 FQGNSA. Trimming left V 0 bases short and J 2 bases short, with 7 bases between. The CDR3 reads CASSLAVRQETQYF. The CDR3 DNA follows: TGTGCCAGCAGCTTAGCGGTACGACAAGAGACCCAGTACTTC. The full variable domain, its missing parts supplied by reference TRBV7-2 and TRBJ2-5, is GAGVSQSPSNKVTEKGKDVELRCDPISGHTALYWYRQSLGQGLEFLIYFQGNSAPDKSGLPSDRFSAERTGGSVSTLTIQRTQQEDSAVYLCASSLAVRQETQYFGPGTRLLVL.

V gene TRBV28 combines with J gene TRBJ2-1; TRBD2 might be the D (5 bases). V was trimmed by 3 bases and J by 0 bases, leaving 6 bases between them. The CDR3 length is 14 residues. Germline V CDR1 and CDR2: MDHEN, SYDVKM. CDR3 sequence (DNA): TGTGCCAGCAGTTTGGGGAGCTCCTACAATGAGCAGTTCTTC. Its protein is CASSLGSSYNEQFF.

The V and J genes are TRBV10-3 and TRBJ1-1; D not certain. The CDR3 spans 14 residues. V lost 3 bases and J lost 3, with 11 bases in between. CDR1 is ENHRY, CDR2 SYGVKD, per germline. The DNA for the CDR3 is TGTGCCATCAGTGACCCGGACGGCTACACTGAAGCTTTCTTT. As protein: CAISDPDGYTEAFF.

A word on this clone: At the DNA level, this CDR3 is encoded by other sequences in the same sample as well. J is TRBJ2-7 and V is TRBV2, with D perhaps assigned TRBD1 or TRBD2 (5 bases each). This CDR3 region has 12 residues. Trimming took off 1 base at V and 4 bases at J, with 5 bases between the two ends. Germline CDR1 and CDR2: SNHLY and FYNNEI. The CDR3 protein is CASSEGGYEQYF. In DNA form, the CDR3 reads TGTGCCAGCAGTGAAGGGGGGTACGAGCAGTACTTC.

The rearrangement joins TRBV30 to TRBJ2-3; tentatively, D is TRBD1 or TRBD2 (6 bases each). CDR3 length equals 16 residues. Germline assignment: CDR1 GTSNPN and CDR2 SVGIG (reference sequence). Trimming pared 0 bases from V and 1 base from J, leaving 14 bases between. CDR3 sequence reads: CAWSVGGLSRTDTQYF. In DNA form, the CDR3 reads TGTGCCTGGAGTGTAGGGGGGTTGAGTCGCACAGATACGCAGTATTTT.

V and J are TRBV9 and TRBJ2-2, with a weak D call TRBD1 (5 bases). CDR1 SGDLS and CDR2 YYNGEE come from the germline V gene. Between the trimmed V and J ends, which lost 2 bases and 0 bases, there was a span of 8 bases. The CDR3 runs 15 residues. CDR3 region: CASSVQGANTGELFF. DNA for the CDR3: TGTGCCAGCAGCGTGCAAGGGGCGAACACCGGGGAGCTGTTTTTT.

This clone has a single count. V usage is TRBV13 and J usage is TRBJ1-2; TRBD1 agrees at 8 bases. In germline, CDR1 is PRHDT, CDR2 FYEKMQ (reference sequence). The CDR3 has 13 amino acids. The V segment lost 5 bases and the J segment 4 bases; nucleotides outside the gene matches: 3. CDR3 bases: TGTGCCAGCAGCCAGGGGGCAGGCTATGGCTACACCTTC. The encoded protein is CASSQGAGYGYTF.